This entry concerns a single T cell receptor (beta chain). Other nucleotide sequences in the sample specify the same CDR3. Clones were read by immunoSEQ multiplex PCR, and TCRdb kept only the in-frame ones, dropping some. The data hold some 270,000 clones, with about 83% observed a single time. The Seattle patients, enrolled during active infection, were followed longitudinally. The source of the sample is a study of blood T cell repertoires in COVID-19. Turning to the study itself: T cells, B-cell-depleted T cells, or PBMCs provided the cDNA or gDNA that served as material.

Looked up from germline, CDR1 is LGHDT and CDR2 is YNNKEL (reference sequence). This CDR3 has 14 residues. Trimming removed 1 base from V and 3 bases from J, with 7 bases in between. This sequence was found in a woman of 80 years or more with COVID-19, enrolled during active disease. This rearrangement joins TRBV3-1 (or the pseudogene TRBV3-2) to TRBJ1-5; tentatively, D is TRBD1 (6 bases). The sequenced material came from peripheral blood. This chain's CDR3 is CASSQGQANQPQHF. CDR3 coding DNA: TGTGCCAGCAGCCAAGGACAGGCCAATCAGCCCCAGCATTTT.